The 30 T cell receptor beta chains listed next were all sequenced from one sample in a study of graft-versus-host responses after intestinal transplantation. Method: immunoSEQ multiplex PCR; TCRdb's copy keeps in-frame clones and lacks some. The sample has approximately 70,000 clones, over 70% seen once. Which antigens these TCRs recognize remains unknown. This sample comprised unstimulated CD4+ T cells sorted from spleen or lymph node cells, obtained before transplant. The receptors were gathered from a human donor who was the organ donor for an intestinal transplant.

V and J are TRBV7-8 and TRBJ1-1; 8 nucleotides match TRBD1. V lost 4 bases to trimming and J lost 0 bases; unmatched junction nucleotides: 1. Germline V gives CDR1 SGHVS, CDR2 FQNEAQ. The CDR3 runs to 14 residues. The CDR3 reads CASSWTGLNTEAFF. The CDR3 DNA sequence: TGTGCCAGCAGCTGGACAGGGTTGAACACTGAAGCTTTCTTT. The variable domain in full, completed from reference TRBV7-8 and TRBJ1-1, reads GAGVSQSPRYKVAKRGQDVALRCDPISGHVSLFWYQQALGQGPEFLTYFQNEAQLDKSGLPSDRFFAERPEGSVSTLKIQRTQQEDSAVYLCASSWTGLNTEAFFGQGTRLTVV.

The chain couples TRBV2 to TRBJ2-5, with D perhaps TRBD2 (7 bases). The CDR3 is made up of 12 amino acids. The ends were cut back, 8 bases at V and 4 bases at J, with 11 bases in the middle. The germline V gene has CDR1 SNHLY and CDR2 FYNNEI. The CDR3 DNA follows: TGTGCCAGCCTGGGGGGGCCAGAGACCCAGTACTTC. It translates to CASLGGPETQYF.

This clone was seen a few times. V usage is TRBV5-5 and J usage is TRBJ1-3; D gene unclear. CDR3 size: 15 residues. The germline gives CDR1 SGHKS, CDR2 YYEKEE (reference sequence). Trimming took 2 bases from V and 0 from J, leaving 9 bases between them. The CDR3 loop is CASSFQAGSGNTIYF. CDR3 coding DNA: TGTGCCAGCAGCTTCCAAGCAGGCTCTGGAAACACCATATATTTT. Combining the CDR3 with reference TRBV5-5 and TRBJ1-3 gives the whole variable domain DAGVTQSPTHLIKTRGQQVTLRCSPISGHKSVSWYQQVLGQGPQFIFQYYEKEERGRGNFPDRFSARQFPNYSSELNVNALLLGDSALYLCASSFQAGSGNTIYFGEGSWLTVV.

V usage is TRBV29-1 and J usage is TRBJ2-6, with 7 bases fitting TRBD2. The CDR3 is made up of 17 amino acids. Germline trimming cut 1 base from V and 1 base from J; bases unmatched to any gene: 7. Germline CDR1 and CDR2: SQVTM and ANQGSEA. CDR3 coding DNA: TGCAGCGTTGAAGGGGGGGGATCAGTATCTGGGGCCAACGTCCTGACTTTC. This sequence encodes CSVEGGGSVSGANVLTF.

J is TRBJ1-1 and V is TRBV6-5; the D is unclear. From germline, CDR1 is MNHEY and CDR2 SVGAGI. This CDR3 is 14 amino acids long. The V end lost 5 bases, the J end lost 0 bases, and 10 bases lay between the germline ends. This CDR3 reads CASSGRGMNTEAFF. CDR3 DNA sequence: TGTGCCAGCAGTGGTCGGGGTATGAACACTGAAGCTTTCTTT.

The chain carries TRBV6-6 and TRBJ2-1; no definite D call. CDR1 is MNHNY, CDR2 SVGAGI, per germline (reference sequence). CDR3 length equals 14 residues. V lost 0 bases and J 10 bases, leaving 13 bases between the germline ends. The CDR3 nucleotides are TGTGCCAGCAGTTACTCGACGCTAGTTAACGAGCAGTTCTTC. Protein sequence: CASSYSTLVNEQFF.

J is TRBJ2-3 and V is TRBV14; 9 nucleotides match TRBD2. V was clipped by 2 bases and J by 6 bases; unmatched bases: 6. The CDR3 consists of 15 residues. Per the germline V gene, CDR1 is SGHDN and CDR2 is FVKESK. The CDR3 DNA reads TGTGCCAGCAGCCAACAACTAGCGGGTGTCGATACGCAGTATTTT. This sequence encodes CASSQQLAGVDTQYF. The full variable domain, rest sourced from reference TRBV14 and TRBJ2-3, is EAGVTQFPSHSVIEKGQTVTLRCDPISGHDNLYWYRRVMGKEIKFLLHFVKESKQDESGMPNNRFLAERTGGTYSTLKVQPAELEDSGVYFCASSQQLAGVDTQYFGPGTRLTVL.

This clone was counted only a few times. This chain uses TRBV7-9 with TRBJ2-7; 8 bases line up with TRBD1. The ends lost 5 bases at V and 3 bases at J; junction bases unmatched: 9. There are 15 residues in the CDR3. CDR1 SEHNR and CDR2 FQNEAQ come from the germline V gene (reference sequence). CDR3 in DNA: TGTGCCAGCAGCCAAGATACAGGGGGAAGCTACGAGCAGTACGTC. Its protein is CASSQDTGGSYEQYV.

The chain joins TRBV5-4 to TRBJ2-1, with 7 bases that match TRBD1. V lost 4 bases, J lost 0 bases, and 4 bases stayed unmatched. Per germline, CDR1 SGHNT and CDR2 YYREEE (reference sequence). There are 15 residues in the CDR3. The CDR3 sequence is CASSVQGSSYNEQFF. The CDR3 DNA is TGTGCCAGCAGCGTACAGGGGAGCTCCTACAATGAGCAGTTCTTC.

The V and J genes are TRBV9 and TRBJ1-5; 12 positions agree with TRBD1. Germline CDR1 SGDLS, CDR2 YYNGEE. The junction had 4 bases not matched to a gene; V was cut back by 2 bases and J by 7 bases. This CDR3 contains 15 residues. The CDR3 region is CASSVGTGGRQPQHF. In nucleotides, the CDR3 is TGTGCCAGCAGCGTGGGGACAGGGGGCCGGCAGCCCCAGCATTTT.

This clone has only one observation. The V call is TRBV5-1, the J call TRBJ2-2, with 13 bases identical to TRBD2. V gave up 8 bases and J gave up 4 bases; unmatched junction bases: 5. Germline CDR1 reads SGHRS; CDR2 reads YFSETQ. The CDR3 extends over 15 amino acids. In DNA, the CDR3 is TGCGCCAGTACGGGACTAGCGGGAAGCACCGGGGAGCTGTTTTTT. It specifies CASTGLAGSTGELFF.

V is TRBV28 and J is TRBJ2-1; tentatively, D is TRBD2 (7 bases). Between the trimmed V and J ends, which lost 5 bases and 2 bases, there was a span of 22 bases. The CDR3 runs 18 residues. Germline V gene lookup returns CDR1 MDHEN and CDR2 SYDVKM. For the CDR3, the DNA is TGTGCCAGCAGTACCCTCAGGGGCGGGGGTAGTCCCTACAATGAGCAGTTCTTC. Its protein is CASSTLRGGGSPYNEQFF.

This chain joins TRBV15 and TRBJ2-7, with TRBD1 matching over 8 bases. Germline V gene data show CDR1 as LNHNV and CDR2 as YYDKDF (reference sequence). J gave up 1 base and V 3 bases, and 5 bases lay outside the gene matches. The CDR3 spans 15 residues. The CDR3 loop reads CATSSGTGGSYEQYV. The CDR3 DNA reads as TGTGCCACCAGCAGTGGTACAGGGGGATCCTACGAGCAGTACGTC.

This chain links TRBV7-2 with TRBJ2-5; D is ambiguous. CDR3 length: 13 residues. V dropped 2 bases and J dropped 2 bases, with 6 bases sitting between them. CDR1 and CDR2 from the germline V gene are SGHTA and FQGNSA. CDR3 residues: CASSLSTQETQYF. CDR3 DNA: TGTGCCAGCAGCTTAAGTACTCAAGAGACCCAGTACTTC.

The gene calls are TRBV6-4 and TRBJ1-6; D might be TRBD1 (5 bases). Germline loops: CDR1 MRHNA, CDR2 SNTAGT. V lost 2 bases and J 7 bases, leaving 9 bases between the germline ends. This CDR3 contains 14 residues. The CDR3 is CASSDAGWNSPLHF. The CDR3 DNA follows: TGTGCCAGCAGTGACGCAGGGTGGAATTCACCCCTCCACTTT.

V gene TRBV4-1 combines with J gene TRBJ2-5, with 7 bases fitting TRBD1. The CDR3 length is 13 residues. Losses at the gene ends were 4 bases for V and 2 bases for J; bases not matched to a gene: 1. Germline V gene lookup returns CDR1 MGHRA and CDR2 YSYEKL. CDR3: CASSLRGQETQYF. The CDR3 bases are TGCGCCAGCAGCCTCAGGGGGCAAGAGACCCAGTACTTC.

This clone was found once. CDR3 DNA sequence: TGCAGCGTTGTGGGTCCGCGGGACAGGGTATATGGCTACACCTTC. Its protein product is CSVVGPRDRVYGYTF. This chain joins TRBV29-1 and TRBJ1-2; 9 positions agree with TRBD1. Germline trimming cut 4 bases from V and 5 bases from J; bases unmatched to any gene: 11. The CDR3 loop spans 15 amino acids. Germline V gene lookup returns CDR1 SQVTM and CDR2 ANQGSEA.

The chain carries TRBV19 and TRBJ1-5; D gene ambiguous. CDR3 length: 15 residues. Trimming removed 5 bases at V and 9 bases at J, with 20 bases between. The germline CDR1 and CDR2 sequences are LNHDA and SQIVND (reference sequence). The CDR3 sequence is CASSYRRGGSSPQHF. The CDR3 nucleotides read TGTGCCAGTAGTTACCGACGGGGAGGGTCATCGCCCCAGCATTTT.

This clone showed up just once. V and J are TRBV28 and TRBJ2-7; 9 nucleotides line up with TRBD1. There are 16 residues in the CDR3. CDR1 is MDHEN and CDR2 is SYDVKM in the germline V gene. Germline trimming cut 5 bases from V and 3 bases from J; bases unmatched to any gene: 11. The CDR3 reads CASSALAGTGRYEQYV. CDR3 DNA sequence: TGTGCCAGCAGTGCTCTGGCCGGGACAGGGCGCTACGAGCAGTACGTC.

The CDR3 region is CSVDFGTSFEQFF. The CDR3 DNA is TGCAGCGTTGACTTCGGGACTAGTTTTGAGCAGTTCTTC. The V gene is TRBV29-1, the J gene TRBJ2-1; 8 positions match TRBD2. From germline, CDR1 is SQVTM and CDR2 ANQGSEA. The CDR3 extends over 13 amino acids. The V and J ends lost 3 bases and 9 bases, in that order; junction bases with no gene match: 7.

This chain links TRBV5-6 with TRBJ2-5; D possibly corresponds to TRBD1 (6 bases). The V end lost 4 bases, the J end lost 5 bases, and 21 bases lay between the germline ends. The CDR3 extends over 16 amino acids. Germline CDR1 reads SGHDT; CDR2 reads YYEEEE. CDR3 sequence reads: CASSRLEGGYKETQYF. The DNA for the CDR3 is TGTGCCAGCAGCCGCTTGGAAGGGGGTTACAAGGAGACCCAGTACTTC.

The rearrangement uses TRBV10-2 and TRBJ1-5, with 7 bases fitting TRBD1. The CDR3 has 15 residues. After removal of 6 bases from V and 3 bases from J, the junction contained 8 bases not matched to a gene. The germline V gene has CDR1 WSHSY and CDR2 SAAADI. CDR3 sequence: CASRMTGSVNQPQHF. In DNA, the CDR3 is TGCGCCAGCAGAATGACAGGGTCGGTCAATCAGCCCCAGCATTTT.

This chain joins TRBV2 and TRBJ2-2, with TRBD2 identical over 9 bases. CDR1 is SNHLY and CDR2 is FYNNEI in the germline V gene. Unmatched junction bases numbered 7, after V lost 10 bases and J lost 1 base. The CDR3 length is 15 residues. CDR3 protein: CATRGRGRNTGELFF. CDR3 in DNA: TGTGCCACCCGCGGGAGGGGCAGGAACACCGGGGAGCTGTTTTTT.

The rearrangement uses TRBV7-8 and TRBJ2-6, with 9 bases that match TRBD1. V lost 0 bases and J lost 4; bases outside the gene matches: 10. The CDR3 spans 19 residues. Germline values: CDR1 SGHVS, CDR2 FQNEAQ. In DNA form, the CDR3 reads TGTGCCAGCAGCTTAGCCCTACAGGGGGCCCTCTCCGGGGCCAACGTCCTGACTTTC. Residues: CASSLALQGALSGANVLTF.

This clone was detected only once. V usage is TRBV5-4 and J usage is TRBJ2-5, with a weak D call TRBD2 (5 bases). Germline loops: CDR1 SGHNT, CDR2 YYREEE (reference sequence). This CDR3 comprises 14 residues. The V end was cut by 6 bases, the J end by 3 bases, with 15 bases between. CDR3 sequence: CASTPEAREETQYF. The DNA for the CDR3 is TGTGCCAGCACCCCGGAGGCTAGGGAAGAGACCCAGTACTTC.

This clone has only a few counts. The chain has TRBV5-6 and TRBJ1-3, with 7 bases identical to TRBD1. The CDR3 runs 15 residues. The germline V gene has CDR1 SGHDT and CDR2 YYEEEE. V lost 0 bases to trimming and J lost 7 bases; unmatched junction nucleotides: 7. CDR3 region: CASSLGGQLGNTIYF. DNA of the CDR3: TGTGCCAGCAGCTTGGGGGGACAGCTTGGCAACACCATATATTTT.

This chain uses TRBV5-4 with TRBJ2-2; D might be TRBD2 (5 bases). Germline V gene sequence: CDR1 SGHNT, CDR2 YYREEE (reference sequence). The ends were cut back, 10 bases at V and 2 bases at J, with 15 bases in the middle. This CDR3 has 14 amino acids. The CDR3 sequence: CAVGGRLNTGELFF. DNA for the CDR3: TGTGCCGTAGGAGGCAGGCTTAACACCGGGGAGCTGTTTTTT.

CDR3 in amino acids: CASSLPGLAGGPRPNEQFF. The CDR3 DNA reads as TGCGCCAGCAGCTTGCCGGGACTAGCGGGGGGGCCCCGCCCCAATGAGCAGTTCTTC. The rearrangement links TRBV5-1 to TRBJ2-1; 16 bases fit TRBD2. Losses at the gene ends were 1 base for V and 6 bases for J; bases not matched to a gene: 10. The CDR3 covers 19 residues. In germline, CDR1 is SGHRS, CDR2 YFSETQ.

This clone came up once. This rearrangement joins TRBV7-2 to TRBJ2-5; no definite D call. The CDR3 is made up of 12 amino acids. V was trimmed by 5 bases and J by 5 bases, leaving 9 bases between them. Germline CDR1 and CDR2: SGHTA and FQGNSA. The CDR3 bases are TGTGCCAGCAGCCGGGTCCCGGAGACCCAGTACTTC. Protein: CASSRVPETQYF.

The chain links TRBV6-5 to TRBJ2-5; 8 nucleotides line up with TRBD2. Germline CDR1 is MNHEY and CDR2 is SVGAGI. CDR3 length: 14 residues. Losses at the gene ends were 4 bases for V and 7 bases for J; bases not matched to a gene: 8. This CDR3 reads CASSSLGSGGTQYF. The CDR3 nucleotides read TGTGCCAGCAGTTCCCTGGGAAGCGGGGGGACCCAGTACTTC.